Following are 3 T cell receptor beta chains from one sample sequenced in a study of OX40 agonist ivuxolimab in advanced cancers. TCRdb's table, derived via immunoSEQ multiplex PCR, lists solely in-frame clones and lacks some. The data contain approximately 97,000 clones, roughly nine tenths of them singletons. The sequencing used CD4+ or CD8+ T cells sorted from blood, collected in a trial of the OX40 agonist ivuxolimab. Receptors were obtained from an adult with an advanced solid tumor such as melanoma, head and neck, liver or kidney cancer.

The V call is TRBV19, the J call TRBJ2-4, with 7 bases fitting TRBD1. V was pared by 3 bases and J by 1 base, with 9 bases of the junction left unmatched. Germline V gene lookup returns CDR1 LNHDA and CDR2 SQIVND (reference sequence). The CDR3 has 17 residues. The CDR3 DNA follows: TGTGCCAGTAGTATGTGGAGACAGGGCCTTGCCAAAAACATTCAGTACTTC. It yields the protein CASSMWRQGLAKNIQYF.

The CDR3 DNA sequence: TGTGCTAGTGGTTTGGACAACTACGAGCAGTACTTC. Protein: CASGLDNYEQYF. The J gene is TRBJ2-7, the V gene TRBV12-5, with D unresolved. This CDR3 is built from 12 residues. CDR1 is LGHNT and CDR2 is FRNRAP in the germline V gene. V was cut by 1 base and J by 3 bases, with 4 bases left in between.

This chain uses TRBV7-9 with TRBJ2-3; 8 bases are a match to TRBD1. The length of the CDR3 is 15 residues. Losses at the gene ends were 6 bases for V and 3 bases for J; bases not matched to a gene: 8. Germline V gives CDR1 SEHNR, CDR2 FQNEAQ (reference sequence). The CDR3 sequence is CASSPGQGWTDTQYF. The CDR3 coding sequence is TGTGCCAGCAGTCCCGGACAGGGTTGGACAGATACGCAGTATTTT.